The clone carrying this TCR beta chain has ten or more counts. Its antigen is currently unknown. Relying on iRepertoire HTBI primers and Arm-PCR of CDR3 regions, the team built TCR beta libraries. TCRdb reprocessed the multiplex PCR reads with MiXCR, giving one entry per CDR3 protein. The data contain some 340,000 distinct CDR3 sequences, approximately 25% of them singletons. Time point described: persistent/refractory GD, antithyroid drugs over 5 years with positive TRAb. Construction of the TCR library relied on RNA isolated from PBMCs. Diagnoses of Graves' disease were made by American Thyroid Association guidelines. The CDR3 has 13 amino acids. Trimming took off 5 bases at V and 8 bases at J, with 13 bases between the two ends. Germline values: CDR1 SGHVS, CDR2 FQNEAQ. This sample was included in a study of regulatory T cells in long-lasting Graves disease. Findings and limits, study-wide: Segments TRBV28, TRBJ1-2 and TRBJ2-5 showed preferential usage in persistent disease.

The rearrangement uses TRBV7-8 and TRBJ2-1; D possibly corresponds to TRBD1 (7 bases). This TCR came from a woman between 35 and 50 years old with Graves disease. Sequences were derived from peripheral blood mononuclear cells (PBMCs), sampled when the disease was refractory, from a patient treated with antithyroid drugs. CDR3 bases: TGTGCCAGCAGCCCAGGGGGGTTGCATGAGCAGTTCTTC. This gives the protein CASSPGGLHEQFF.